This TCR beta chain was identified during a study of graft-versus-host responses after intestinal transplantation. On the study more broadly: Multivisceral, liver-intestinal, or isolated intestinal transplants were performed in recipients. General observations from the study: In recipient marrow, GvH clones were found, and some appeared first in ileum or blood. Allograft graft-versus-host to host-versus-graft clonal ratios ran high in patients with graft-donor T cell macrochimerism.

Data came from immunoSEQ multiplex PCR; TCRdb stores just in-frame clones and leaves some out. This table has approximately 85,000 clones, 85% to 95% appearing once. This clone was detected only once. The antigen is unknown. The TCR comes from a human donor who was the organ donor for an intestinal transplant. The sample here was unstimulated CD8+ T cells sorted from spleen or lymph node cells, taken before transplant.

CDR3 bases: TGTGCCAGCAGCTTAATTGGGGGATTGAACACTGAAGCTTTCTTT. It translates to CASSLIGGLNTEAFF. The rearrangement links TRBV7-3 to TRBJ1-1, with a tentative D call TRBD1 (5 bases). The CDR3 is made up of 15 amino acids. The germline V gene encodes CDR1 SGHTA and CDR2 FQGTGA. V lost 1 base and J 0 bases, leaving 9 bases between the germline ends.